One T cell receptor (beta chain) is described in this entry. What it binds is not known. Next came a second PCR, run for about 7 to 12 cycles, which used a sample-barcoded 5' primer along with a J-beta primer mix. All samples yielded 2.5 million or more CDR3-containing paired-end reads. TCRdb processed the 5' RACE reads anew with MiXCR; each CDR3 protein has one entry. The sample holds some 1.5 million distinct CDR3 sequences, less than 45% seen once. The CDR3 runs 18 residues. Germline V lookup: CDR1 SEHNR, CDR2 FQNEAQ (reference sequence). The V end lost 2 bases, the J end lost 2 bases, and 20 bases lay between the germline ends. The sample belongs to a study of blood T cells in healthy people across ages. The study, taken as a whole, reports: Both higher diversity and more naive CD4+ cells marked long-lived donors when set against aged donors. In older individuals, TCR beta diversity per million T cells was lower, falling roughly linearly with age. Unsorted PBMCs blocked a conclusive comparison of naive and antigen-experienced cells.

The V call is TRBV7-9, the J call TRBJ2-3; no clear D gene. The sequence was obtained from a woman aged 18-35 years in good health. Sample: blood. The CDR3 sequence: CASSLFPGTHLSTDTQYF. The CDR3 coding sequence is TGTGCCAGCAGCTTATTTCCCGGCACCCACCTCTCCACAGATACGCAGTATTTT.